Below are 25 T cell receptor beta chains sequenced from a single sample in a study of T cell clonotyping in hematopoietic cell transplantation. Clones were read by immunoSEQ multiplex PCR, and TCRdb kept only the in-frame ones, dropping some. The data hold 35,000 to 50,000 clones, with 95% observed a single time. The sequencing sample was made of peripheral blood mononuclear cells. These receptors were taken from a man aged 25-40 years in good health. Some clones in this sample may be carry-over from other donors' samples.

CDR3 amino acids: CASSYSISLTYEQYF. The CDR3 coding sequence is TGTGCCAGCAGTTACTCGATAAGTCTTACCTACGAGCAGTACTTC. The V gene is TRBV6-7, the J gene TRBJ2-7; D uncertain. TRBV6-7 is marked as an open reading frame, function uncertain. The CDR3 has 15 residues. The V end was cut by 0 bases, the J end by 2 bases, with 11 bases between.

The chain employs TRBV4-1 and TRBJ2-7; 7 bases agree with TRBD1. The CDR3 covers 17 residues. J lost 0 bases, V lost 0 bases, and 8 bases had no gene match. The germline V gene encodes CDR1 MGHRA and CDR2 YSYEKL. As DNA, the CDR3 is TGCGCCAGCAGCCAAGACCCCCCCGCAGGGGGCTCCTACGAGCAGTACTTC. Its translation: CASSQDPPAGGSYEQYF.

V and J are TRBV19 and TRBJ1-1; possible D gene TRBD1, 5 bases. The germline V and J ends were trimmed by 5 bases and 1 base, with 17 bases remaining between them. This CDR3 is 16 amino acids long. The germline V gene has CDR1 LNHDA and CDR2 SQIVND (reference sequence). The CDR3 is CASSGAKGARNTEAFF. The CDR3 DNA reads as TGTGCCAGTAGTGGGGCTAAAGGGGCGCGGAACACTGAAGCTTTCTTT.

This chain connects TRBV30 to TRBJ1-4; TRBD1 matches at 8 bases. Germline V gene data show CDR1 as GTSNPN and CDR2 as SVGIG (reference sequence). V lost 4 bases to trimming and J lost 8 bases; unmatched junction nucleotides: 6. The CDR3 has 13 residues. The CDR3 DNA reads TGTGCCTGGACCCCCTGGACAGGGGAAAAACTGTTTTTT. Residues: CAWTPWTGEKLFF.

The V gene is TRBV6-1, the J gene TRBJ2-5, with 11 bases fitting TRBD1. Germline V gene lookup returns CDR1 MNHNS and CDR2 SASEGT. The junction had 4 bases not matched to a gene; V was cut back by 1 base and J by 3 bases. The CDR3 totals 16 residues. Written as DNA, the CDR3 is TGTGCCAGCAGTGAAGTTCCGGGACAGGGGGAAGAGACCCAGTACTTC. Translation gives CASSEVPGQGEETQYF.

As DNA, the CDR3 is TGTGCCAGCAGCTTAAGACCTTACGAGCAGTACTTC. It translates to CASSLRPYEQYF. The chain links TRBV11-2 to TRBJ2-7; no reliable D call. V dropped 2 bases and J dropped 4 bases, with 6 bases sitting between them. CDR1 SGHAT and CDR2 FQNNGV come from the germline V gene. The CDR3 runs to 12 residues.

CDR3 nucleotide sequence: TGTGCCAGCAGTTGGACAGGGGGCCCGAACACCGGGGAGCTGTTTTTT. Translated, it gives CASSWTGGPNTGELFF. V is TRBV11-1 and J is TRBJ2-2; 11 bases are a match to TRBD1. V shed 6 bases and J 0 bases; nucleotides not matched to a gene: 3. The CDR3 runs 16 residues. CDR1 is SGHAT and CDR2 is FQDESV in the germline V gene (reference sequence).

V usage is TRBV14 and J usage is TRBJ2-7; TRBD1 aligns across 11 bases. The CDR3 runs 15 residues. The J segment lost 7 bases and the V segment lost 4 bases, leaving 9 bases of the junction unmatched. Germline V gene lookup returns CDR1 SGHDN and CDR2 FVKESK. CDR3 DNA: TGTGCCAGCAGCCCCGGACAGGGGGCCTCGTGGGAGCAGTACTTC. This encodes CASSPGQGASWEQYF.

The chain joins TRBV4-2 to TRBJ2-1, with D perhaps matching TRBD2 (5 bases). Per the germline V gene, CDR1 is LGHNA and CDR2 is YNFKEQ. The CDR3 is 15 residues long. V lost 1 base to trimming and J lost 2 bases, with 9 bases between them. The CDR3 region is CASSQVLAAYNEQFF. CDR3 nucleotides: TGTGCCAGCAGCCAAGTGCTAGCCGCCTACAATGAGCAGTTCTTC.

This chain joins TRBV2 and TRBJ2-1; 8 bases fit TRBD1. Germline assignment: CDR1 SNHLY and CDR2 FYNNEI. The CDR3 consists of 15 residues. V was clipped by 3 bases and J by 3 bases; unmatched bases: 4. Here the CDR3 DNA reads TGTGCCAGCAGTGATGTCGGACAGGGCTACAATGAGCAGTTCTTC. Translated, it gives CASSDVGQGYNEQFF.

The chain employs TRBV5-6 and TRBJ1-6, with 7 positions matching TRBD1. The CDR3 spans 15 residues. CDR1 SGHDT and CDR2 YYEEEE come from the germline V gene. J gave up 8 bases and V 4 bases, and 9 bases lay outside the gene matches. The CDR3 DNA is TGTGCCAGCAGCCCGGCGGGACAGCTTGATTCACCCCTCCACTTT. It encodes CASSPAGQLDSPLHF.

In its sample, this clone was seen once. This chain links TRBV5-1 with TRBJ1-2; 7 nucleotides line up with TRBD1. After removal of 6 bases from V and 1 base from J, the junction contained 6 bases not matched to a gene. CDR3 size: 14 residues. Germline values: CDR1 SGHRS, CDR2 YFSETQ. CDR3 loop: CASKGDSRNYGYTF. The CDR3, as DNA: TGCGCCAGCAAGGGGGACAGTCGTAACTATGGCTACACCTTC.

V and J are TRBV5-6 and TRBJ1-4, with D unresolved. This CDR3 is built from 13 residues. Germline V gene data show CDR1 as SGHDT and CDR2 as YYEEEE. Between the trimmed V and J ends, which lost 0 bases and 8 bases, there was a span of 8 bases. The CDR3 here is CASSLGVEEKLFF. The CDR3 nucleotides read TGTGCCAGCAGCTTGGGGGTAGAAGAAAAACTGTTTTTT.

The DNA for the CDR3 is TGTGCCAGCAGCGGAGAACAGGGAGGCGGCTACACCTTC. This translates into CASSGEQGGGYTF. This chain uses TRBV9 with TRBJ1-2, with D tentatively TRBD1 (6 bases). Trimming left V 3 bases short and J 8 bases short, with 14 bases between. There are 13 residues in the CDR3. Germline V gene sequence: CDR1 SGDLS, CDR2 YYNGEE.

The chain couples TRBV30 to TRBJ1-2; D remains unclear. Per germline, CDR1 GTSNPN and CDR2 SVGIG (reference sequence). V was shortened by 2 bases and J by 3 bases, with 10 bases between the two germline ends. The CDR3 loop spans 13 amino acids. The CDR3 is CAWSFGVDYGYTF. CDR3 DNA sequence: TGTGCCTGGAGTTTCGGCGTCGACTATGGCTACACCTTC. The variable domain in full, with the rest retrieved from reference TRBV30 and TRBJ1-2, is SQTIHQWPATLVQPVGSPLSLECTVEGTSNPNLYWYRQAAGRGLQLLFYSVGIGQISSEVPQNLSASRPQDRQFILSSKKLLLSDSGFYLCAWSFGVDYGYTFGSGTRLTVV.

The CDR3 DNA is TGTGCCAGCAGCTCTTCGAGTTTAGGGGGCAATCAGCCCCAGCATTTT. Translated: CASSSSSLGGNQPQHF. The chain joins TRBV7-8 to TRBJ1-5, with D possibly matching TRBD1 (5 bases). Germline lookup yields CDR1 SGHVS and CDR2 FQNEAQ. The CDR3 has 16 amino acids. Trimming stripped 4 bases from V and 2 bases from J, with 15 bases between. The entire variable domain, with the rest obtained from reference TRBV7-8 and TRBJ1-5, is as follows: GAGVSQSPRYKVAKRGQDVALRCDPISGHVSLFWYQQALGQGPEFLTYFQNEAQLDKSGLPSDRFFAERPEGSVSTLKIQRTQQEDSAVYLCASSSSSLGGNQPQHFGDGTRLSIL.

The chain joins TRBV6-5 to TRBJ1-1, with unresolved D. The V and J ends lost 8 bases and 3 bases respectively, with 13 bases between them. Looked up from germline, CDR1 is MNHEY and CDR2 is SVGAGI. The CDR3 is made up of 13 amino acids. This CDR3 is CASLESLDTEAFF. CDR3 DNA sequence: TGTGCCAGCCTTGAGAGTTTGGACACTGAAGCTTTCTTT.

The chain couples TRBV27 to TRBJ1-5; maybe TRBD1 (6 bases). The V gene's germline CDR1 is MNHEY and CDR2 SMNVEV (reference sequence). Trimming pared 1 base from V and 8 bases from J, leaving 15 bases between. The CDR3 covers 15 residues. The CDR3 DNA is TGTGCCAGCAGTTTATGGGGGGGGACATCGGAGCCCCAGCATTTT. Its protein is CASSLWGGTSEPQHF.

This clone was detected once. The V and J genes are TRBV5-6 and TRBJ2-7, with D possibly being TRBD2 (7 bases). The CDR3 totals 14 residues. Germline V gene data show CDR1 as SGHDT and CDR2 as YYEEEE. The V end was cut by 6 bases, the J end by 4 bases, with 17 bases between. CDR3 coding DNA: TGTGCCAGCACCCGGCCGGGGGGCTCTTACGAGCAGTACTTC. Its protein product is CASTRPGGSYEQYF.

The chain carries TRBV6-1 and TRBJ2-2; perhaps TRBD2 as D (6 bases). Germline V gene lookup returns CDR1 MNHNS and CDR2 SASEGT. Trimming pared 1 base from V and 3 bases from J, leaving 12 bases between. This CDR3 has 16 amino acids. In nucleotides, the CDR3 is TGTGCCAGCAGTGAAGAGAGGGACTCATACACCGGGGAGCTGTTTTTT. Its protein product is CASSEERDSYTGELFF.

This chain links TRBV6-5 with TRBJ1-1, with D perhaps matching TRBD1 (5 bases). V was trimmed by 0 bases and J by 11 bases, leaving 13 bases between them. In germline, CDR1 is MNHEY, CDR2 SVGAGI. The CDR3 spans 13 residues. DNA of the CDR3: TGTGCCAGCAGTTACTCGGGGGTTTCAGGGGCTTTCTTT. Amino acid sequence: CASSYSGVSGAFF.

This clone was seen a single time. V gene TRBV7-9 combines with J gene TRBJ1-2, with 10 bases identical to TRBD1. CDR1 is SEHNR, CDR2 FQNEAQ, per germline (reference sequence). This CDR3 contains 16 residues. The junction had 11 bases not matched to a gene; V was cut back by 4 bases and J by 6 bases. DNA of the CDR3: TGTGCCAGCAGCTCCCTCATCCGCGGGACAGGGGATGGCTACACCTTC. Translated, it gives CASSSLIRGTGDGYTF.

CDR3 DNA sequence: TGTGCCAGCAGTTCCGTTTTGAATGAAAAACTGTTTTTT. This codes for CASSSVLNEKLFF. The V and J genes are TRBV27 and TRBJ1-4; unclear D gene. The CDR3 length is 13 residues. CDR1 MNHEY and CDR2 SMNVEV come from the germline V gene (reference sequence). Trimming stripped 4 bases from V and 5 bases from J, with 8 bases between.

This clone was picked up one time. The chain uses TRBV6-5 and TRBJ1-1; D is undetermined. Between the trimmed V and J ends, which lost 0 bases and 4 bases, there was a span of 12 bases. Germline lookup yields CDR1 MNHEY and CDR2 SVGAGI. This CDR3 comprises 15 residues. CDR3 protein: CASSYSFRLGTEAFF. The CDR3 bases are TGTGCCAGCAGTTACTCCTTCCGTCTCGGCACTGAAGCTTTCTTT.

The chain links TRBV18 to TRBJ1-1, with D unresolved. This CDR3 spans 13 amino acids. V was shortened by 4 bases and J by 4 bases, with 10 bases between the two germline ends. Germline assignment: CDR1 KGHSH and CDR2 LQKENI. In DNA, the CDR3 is TGTGCCAGCTCACGAGGAGAGGGCACTGAAGCTTTCTTT. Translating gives CASSRGEGTEAFF. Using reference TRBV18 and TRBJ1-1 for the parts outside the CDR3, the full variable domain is NAGVMQNPRHLVRRRGQEARLRCSPMKGHSHVYWYRQLPEEGLKFMVYLQKENIIDESGMPKERFSAEFPKEGPSILRIQQVVRGDSAAYFCASSRGEGTEAFFGQGTRLTVV.